The 9 T cell receptor beta chains in this list originate from one sample, sequenced in a study of blood T cells in healthy people across ages. It was with a sample-barcoded 5' primer and a J-beta primer mix that a second PCR of roughly 6 to 11 cycles was run. TCRdb ran MiXCR on the 5' RACE reads and lists one entry per CDR3 protein. The sample contains more than 800,000 distinct CDR3 sequences, about 28% of which appear only once. Sequenced material: blood. Receptors were obtained from an elderly woman in good health.

Worth noting for this clonotype: A junction boundary mismatches the germline segment, possibly from a read error. The chain is built from TRBV12-3 or TRBV12-4 and TRBJ1-6; 7 nucleotides match TRBD1. There are 14 residues in the CDR3. Written as DNA, the CDR3 is TGTACCAGCAGTTTCGAGGGGGCGAGTTCACCCCTCCACTTT. Protein: CTSSFEGASSPLHF.

At least ten counts were recorded for this clonotype. This chain connects TRBV6-1 to TRBJ2-1; possibly TRBD2 for D (5 bases). Germline CDR1 MNHNS, CDR2 SASEGT. CDR3 size: 14 residues. Deletions cut 7 bases from V and 8 bases from J, with 18 bases between. The CDR3 DNA is TGTGCCAGCACCCTACTTAAGGTGGGAGATGAGCAGTTCTTC. Its protein is CASTLLKVGDEQFF.

Of note for this clonotype: A much larger clone sits a single nucleotide away, making a read error possible. The rearrangement uses TRBV19 and TRBJ2-1, with 8 nucleotides matching TRBD1. The closer fit of TRBJ2-7 to the DNA end suggests the J call may be wrong. CDR1 and CDR2 (germline): LNHDA, SQIVND (reference sequence). The CDR3 is 16 amino acids. The CDR3 is CASSPGGFRSYNEQYF. CDR3 sequence (DNA): TGTGCCAGTAGCCCAGGGGGCTTTCGCTCCTACAATGAGCAGTACTTC.

The V call is TRBV3-1, the J call TRBJ2-2, with TRBD2 as a possible D gene (5 bases). The CDR3 totals 14 residues. V was trimmed by 4 bases and J by 2 bases, leaving 8 bases between them. Germline assignment: CDR1 LGHDT and CDR2 YNNKEL (reference sequence). The DNA of the CDR3 is TGTGCCAGCAGCCGAGGGCATAACACCGGGGAGCTGTTTTTT. Protein: CASSRGHNTGELFF.

The rearrangement links TRBV7-8 to TRBJ2-7; no reliable D call. CDR1 and CDR2 (germline): SGHVS, FQNEAQ. Trimming cost V 2 bases and J 3 bases, with 14 bases left between them. CDR3 size: 15 residues. CDR3 DNA: TGTGCCAGCAGCTTAAGGTGGGCGGAGAACTACGAGCAGTACTTC. Amino acids: CASSLRWAENYEQYF.

This clonotype was detected only once. The chain is built from TRBV29-1 and TRBJ2-3; 10 bases are shared with TRBD1. This CDR3 comprises 13 residues. CDR1 and CDR2 (germline): SQVTM, ANQGSEA. Trimming took 6 bases from V and 5 from J; bases not matched to a gene: 5. CDR3 protein: CSVEDRGGDTQYF. In DNA, the CDR3 is TGCAGCGTCGAGGACAGGGGGGGAGATACGCAGTATTTT.

In its sample, this clonotype was seen many times. The chain links TRBV14 to TRBJ1-2; TRBD1 might be the D (6 bases). The CDR3 is 15 residues long. The V gene lost 2 bases and the J gene lost 4 bases, with 14 bases spanning the gap. CDR1 is SGHDN, CDR2 FVKESK, per germline. This CDR3 reads CASSQQTGGSYGYTF. CDR3 in DNA: TGTGCCAGCAGCCAACAGACAGGTGGATCCTATGGCTACACCTTC.

Comments on this clonotype: This sequence may be a read error, since a much larger clone differs from it by one base. V and J are TRBV3-1 and TRBJ2-1, with D possibly being TRBD1 (6 bases). Trimming took 1 base from V and 2 from J, leaving 15 bases between them. In germline, CDR1 is LGHDT, CDR2 YNNKEL (reference sequence). The length of the CDR3 is 17 residues. The CDR3 protein is CASSQGGLARPYNEQFF. The CDR3, as DNA: TGTGCCAGCAGCCAAGGGGGGCTAGCCCGACCCTACAATGAGCAGTTCTTC.

This clonotype was observed at least ten times. This chain connects TRBV11-2 to TRBJ2-3; 9 bases agree with TRBD1. The CDR3 is made up of 17 amino acids. V trimming: 3 bases; J trimming: 2 bases; junction bases outside the gene matches: 9. Germline CDR1 is SGHAT and CDR2 is FQNNGV. CDR3 in amino acids: CASSLLPGQGNTDTQYF. The CDR3 coding sequence is TGTGCCAGCAGCTTGTTGCCGGGACAGGGAAACACAGATACGCAGTATTTT.